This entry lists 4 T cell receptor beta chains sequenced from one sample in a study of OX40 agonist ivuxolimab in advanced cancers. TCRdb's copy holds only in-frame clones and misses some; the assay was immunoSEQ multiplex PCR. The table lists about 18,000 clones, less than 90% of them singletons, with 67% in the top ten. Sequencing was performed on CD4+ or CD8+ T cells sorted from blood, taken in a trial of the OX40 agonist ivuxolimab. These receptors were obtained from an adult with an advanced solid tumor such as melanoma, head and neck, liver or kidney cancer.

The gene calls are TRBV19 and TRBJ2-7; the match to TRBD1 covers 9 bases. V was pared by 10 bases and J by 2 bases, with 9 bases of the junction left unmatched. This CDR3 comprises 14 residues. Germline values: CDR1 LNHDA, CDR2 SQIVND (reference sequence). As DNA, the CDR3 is TGTGCCACCACCCCCGGGACAGGGCCCTACGAGCAGTACTTC. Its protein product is CATTPGTGPYEQYF. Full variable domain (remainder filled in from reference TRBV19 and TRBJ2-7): DGGITQSPKYLFRKEGQNVTLSCEQNLNHDAMYWYRQDPGQGLRLIYYSQIVNDFQKGDIAEGYSVSREKKESFPLTVTSAQKNPTAFYLCATTPGTGPYEQYFGPGTRLTVT.

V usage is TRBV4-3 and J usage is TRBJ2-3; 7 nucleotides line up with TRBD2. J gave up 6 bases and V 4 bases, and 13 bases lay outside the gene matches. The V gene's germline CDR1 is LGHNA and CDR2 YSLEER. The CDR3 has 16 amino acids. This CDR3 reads CASSPYGSGAGDTQYF. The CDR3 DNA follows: TGCGCCAGCAGCCCGTATGGGAGCGGGGCGGGGGATACGCAGTATTTT.

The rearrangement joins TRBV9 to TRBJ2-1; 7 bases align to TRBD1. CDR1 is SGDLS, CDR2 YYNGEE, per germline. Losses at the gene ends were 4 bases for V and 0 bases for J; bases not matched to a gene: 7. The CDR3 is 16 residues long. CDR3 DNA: TGTGCCAGCAGCATTACGGGACAGAGCTCCTACAATGAGCAGTTCTTC. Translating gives CASSITGQSSYNEQFF. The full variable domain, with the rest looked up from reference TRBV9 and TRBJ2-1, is DSGVTQTPKHLITATGQRVTLRCSPRSGDLSVYWYQQSLDQGLQFLIQYYNGEERAKGNILERFSAQQFPDLHSELNLSSLELGDSALYFCASSITGQSSYNEQFFGPGTRLTVL.

CDR3 in amino acids: CAWSSGTGDGYTF. Written as DNA, the CDR3 is TGTGCCTGGAGTAGCGGGACTGGGGATGGCTACACCTTC. This chain joins TRBV30 and TRBJ1-2, with a possible D match to TRBD1 (5 bases). CDR3 size: 13 residues. Germline values: CDR1 GTSNPN, CDR2 SVGIG (reference sequence). V was pared by 2 bases and J by 6 bases, with 13 bases between.